This TCR beta chain comes out of a study of cytomegalovirus exposure and HLA in healthy donors. Study-wide points: There were 150 to 200 TCR beta chains listed as cytomegalovirus-associated. Across all donors, roughly uniform sequencing depth was an assumption of the presence/absence analyses. In a later analysis, TCR beta V- and J-gene trimming showed a link to a missense DCLRE1C variant. For most TCR sequences rarity was the rule, although some public TCRs occurred in many donors.

As for this clone: Its antigen remains unidentified.

PCR amplification relied on 60 Vbeta primers (plus 13 Jbeta primers). This table comes from immunoSEQ multiplex PCR, and its TCRdb copy is limited to in-frame clones, with some not included. The data contain 120,000 or so clones, around three quarters of them singletons. The clonotype originates from a man between 25 and 39 years old in good health and CMV-seropositive. The sample was PBMCs.

CDR3 protein: CASSSRTGDWNEQYF. The CDR3 DNA follows: TGTGCCAGCAGCTCCCGGACAGGGGACTGGAACGAGCAGTACTTC. The chain couples TRBV7-8 to TRBJ2-7; TRBD1 matches 9 bases. Germline V gene sequence: CDR1 SGHVS, CDR2 FQNEAQ. Trimming removed 4 bases from V and 5 bases from J; junction bases left unmatched: 9. The CDR3 has 15 amino acids.